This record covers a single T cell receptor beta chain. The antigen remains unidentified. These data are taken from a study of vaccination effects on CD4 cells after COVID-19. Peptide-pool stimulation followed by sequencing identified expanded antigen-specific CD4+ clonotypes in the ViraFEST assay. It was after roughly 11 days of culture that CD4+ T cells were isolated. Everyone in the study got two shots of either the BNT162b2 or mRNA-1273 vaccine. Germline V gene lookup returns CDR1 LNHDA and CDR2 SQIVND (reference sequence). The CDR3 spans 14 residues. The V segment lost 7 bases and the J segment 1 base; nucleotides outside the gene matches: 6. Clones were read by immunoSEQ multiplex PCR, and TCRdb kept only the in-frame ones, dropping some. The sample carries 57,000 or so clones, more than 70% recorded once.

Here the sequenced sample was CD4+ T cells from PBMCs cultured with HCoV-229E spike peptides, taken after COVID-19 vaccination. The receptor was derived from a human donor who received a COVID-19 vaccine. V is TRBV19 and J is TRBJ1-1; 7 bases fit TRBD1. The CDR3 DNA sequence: TGTGCCAGTAAAGGGGACAGACAGAACACTGAAGCTTTCTTT. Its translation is CASKGDRQNTEAFF.